The T cell receptor (beta chain) under discussion was sequenced for a study of Ad26.COV2.S vaccination and SARS-CoV-2 variants (dated by TCRdb to about 2021). Looking at the study overall: Vaccine-arm donors were drawn from COV1001, a multicentre, randomized, double-blind, placebo-controlled phase I-IIa trial of Ad26.COV2.S in healthy adults. The TCR-sequenced set comprised about 32 samples: some 19 Ad26.COV2.S vaccine recipients, 5 placebo recipients and 8 SARS-CoV-2 convalescent individuals. Blinding of investigators to trial group allocation was maintained during experiments and outcome assessment. The specificity and breadth of SARS-CoV-2-reactive T cell receptors after Ad26.COV2.S vaccination were assessed by TCRbeta repertoire sequencing. Ad26.COV2.S was administered intramuscularly at a dose of 5x10^10 or 1x10^11 viral particles, either as one shot or as two shots given 56 days apart. Trial participants were randomized into five groups of five, in which low-dose or high-dose Ad26.COV2.S was given once or twice, or placebo was given on both occasions.

The immunoSEQ Assay was used to sequence TCRbeta CDR3 regions. After extraction, genomic DNA underwent amplification by bias-controlled multiplex PCR, followed by high-throughput sequencing. Under the source paper's analysis protocol: To quantify the absolute abundance of every unique TCRbeta CDR3 region, sequences were collapsed and filtered. T cell fraction was estimated by normalizing TCRbeta template counts to usable DNA, which was measured by amplifying reference genes present in all nucleated cells. Repertoire TCRs were annotated as SARS-CoV-2-specific when V gene, CDR3 amino acid sequence and J gene were exactly matched to a known reactive TCR set. The reference SARS-CoV-2 TCR set was derived from MIRA and filtered for enrichment in COVID-19-positive ImmuneCODE repertoires, a step that removed public or cross-reactive TCRs. Based on the MIRA antigens, annotated TCRs were further analysed at the level of specific ORF or position within ORF. Breadth was defined as the number of annotated unique rearrangements divided by the total number of unique productive rearrangements, and depth was defined as the summed frequency of the annotated unique rearrangements. Group comparisons of TCR breadth used two-sided Wilcoxon rank-sum tests. As stored in TCRdb, this immuneACCESS dataset retains in-frame rearrangements with V and J assigned. A fraction of the clones does not appear; measured against another copy, unresolved V genes explain less than half of the discrepancy, and the remainder lacks a known reason. Clonal size and the V and J genes are those of that table, whereas D and trimming came from the DNA. The sample table lists roughly 350,000 clones, about nine tenths of them with a count of one. 3.4% of the sample belongs to the ten largest clones.

As to this clone: Its recognized antigen is unknown. No much larger clonotype is one base removed from it; base qualities were not supplied.

This sample's treatment or condition label indicates: about 20 received Ad26.COV2.S at low or high dose, single or two shots; about 5 received placebo; per-sample allocation not given. Repertoires of vaccine and placebo recipients were sequenced from samples taken on day 63 after the first injection. Between 29 July and 7 August 2020, Cohort 1b enrolled 25 adults aged 18-55 years at one site in Boston, USA. As a vaccine, Ad26.COV2.S was a replication-incompetent adenovirus type 26 vector that expressed a prefusion-stabilized SARS-CoV-2 spike protein derived from the original Wuhan strain. V was cut back by 5 bases and J by 0 bases, leaving a gap of 11 bases between them. The germline V gene sets CDR1 to SGHVS and CDR2 to FQNEAQ. Inclusive of the bounding cysteine and phenylalanine, the CDR3 is 15 residues long. The sequence is cut down to CDR3 DNA, 45 bases in frame from base 1. Results the study describes overall, beyond this receptor: Ad26.COV2.S recipients had higher spike-specific TCR breadth than placebo recipients (P = 0.0014). Vaccine and placebo recipients had comparable non-spike TCR breadth, which fits with the vaccine containing only spike. The authors noted that total T cell responses may have been underestimated by the TCR breadth and depth analyses. Substantial breadth of spike-specific CD8+ and CD4+ T cell responses was reported after vaccination. Comparing responses between vaccine doses or regimens was not something the study was powered to do.

The V gene is TRBV7-8 and the J gene is TRBJ1-3; TRBD1 might be the D gene, on 5 matching bases. Sequenced here: peripheral blood, sampled in a trial of Ad26.COV2.S vaccine versus placebo. The clonotype originates from a person between 18 and 65 years old who received the Ad26.COV2.S COVID-19 vaccine or a placebo. The DNA is as follows: TGTGCCAGCAGCACAGACAGACTCTCTGGAAACACCATATATTTT. It is translated as CASSTDRLSGNTIYF.